A single sample is the source of the 21 T cell receptor beta chains below, sequenced in a study of ipilimumab plus nivolumab after autologous stem cell transplantation. Only in-frame clones appear in the TCRdb table, and some are missing; sequencing was by immunoSEQ multiplex PCR. Here the sample spans about 16,000 clones, 75% to 85% being singletons. Sequenced material: PBMCs, taken in a trial of ipilimumab plus nivolumab as post-transplant consolidation. The receptors here all came from a male donor with diffuse large B-cell lymphoma.

In its sample, this clone was seen a few times. This rearrangement joins TRBV5-8 to TRBJ1-3; D possibly corresponds to TRBD1 (5 bases). CDR1 is SGHTS and CDR2 is YDEGEE in the germline V gene. The CDR3 spans 16 residues. The V end lost 0 bases, the J end lost 4 bases, and 14 bases lay between the germline ends. The CDR3: CASSLGKTVIGNTIYF. CDR3 DNA: TGTGCCAGCAGCTTGGGCAAGACAGTTATCGGAAACACCATATATTTT.

The V and J genes are TRBV7-8 and TRBJ2-7; D is unclear. Germline-derived CDR1 and CDR2 are SGHVS and FQNEAQ. CDR3 length: 15 residues. V shed 5 bases and J shed 6 bases, with 20 bases lying between them. In nucleotides, the CDR3 is TGTGCCAGCAGCCCCCCGTCTGGGATGTACCTCGAGCAGTACTTC. Encoded protein: CASSPPSGMYLEQYF.

This chain links TRBV9 with TRBJ2-2, with 14 bases that match TRBD2. The CDR3 runs to 15 residues. After removal of 7 bases from V and 6 bases from J, the junction contained 5 bases not matched to a gene. Germline V lookup: CDR1 SGDLS, CDR2 YYNGEE. The DNA of the CDR3 is TGTGCCAGCGATCCGGGACTAGCGGGAGCCGGGGAGCTGTTTTTT. Translating gives CASDPGLAGAGELFF.

The CDR3 here is CASSQVGALYNEQFF. CDR3 coding DNA: TGCGCCAGCAGCCAAGTGGGGGCCCTCTACAATGAGCAGTTCTTC. This chain uses TRBV4-1 with TRBJ2-1, with D maybe TRBD1 (6 bases). CDR3 size: 15 residues. Germline values: CDR1 MGHRA, CDR2 YSYEKL. Deletions cut 1 base from V and 3 bases from J, with 10 bases between.

This clone was seen a handful of times. The V gene is TRBV6-5, the J gene TRBJ1-6; 9 bases align to TRBD1. CDR1 is MNHEY, CDR2 SVGAGI, per germline. With 0 bases clipped from V and 8 bases from J, the junction kept 2 bases outside the gene matches. The CDR3 totals 15 residues. The CDR3 DNA follows: TGTGCCAGCAGTTACTCACGGACAGGGGATTCACCCCTCCACTTT. Translated, it gives CASSYSRTGDSPLHF.

The V call is TRBV7-8, the J call TRBJ2-1; 10 bases are a match to TRBD1. The ends lost 7 bases at V and 7 bases at J; junction bases unmatched: 13. CDR3 length: 16 residues. Germline lookup yields CDR1 SGHVS and CDR2 FQNEAQ. CDR3 protein: CASTERWDRGVNEQFF. CDR3 sequence (DNA): TGTGCCAGCACCGAACGTTGGGACAGGGGTGTTAATGAGCAGTTCTTC.

This chain connects TRBV7-9 to TRBJ1-2; the D gene is possibly TRBD1 (6 bases). The ends were cut back, 4 bases at V and 5 bases at J, with 11 bases in the middle. CDR3 length: 13 residues. Per germline, CDR1 SEHNR and CDR2 FQNEAQ (reference sequence). The CDR3 loop is CASSSIQGYGYTF. CDR3 sequence (DNA): TGTGCCAGCAGCTCCATCCAGGGGTATGGCTACACCTTC.

The CDR3 region has the DNA TGTGCCTCTAGACTAGCCGATACCTACGAGCAGTACTTC. Translation gives CASRLADTYEQYF. The genes are TRBV19 and TRBJ2-7, with 7 nucleotides matching TRBD2. This CDR3 is built from 13 residues. Trimming removed 11 bases from V and 2 bases from J; junction bases left unmatched: 9. In germline, CDR1 is LNHDA, CDR2 SQIVND (reference sequence).

CDR3 bases: TGTGCCTGGACTACTACGGGCAGAAAAAGCTCTGGAAACACCATATATTTT. Translating it yields CAWTTTGRKSSGNTIYF. V gene TRBV30 combines with J gene TRBJ1-3; D not resolved. The V gene's germline CDR1 is GTSNPN and CDR2 SVGIG (reference sequence). V lost 4 bases and J lost 0, with 19 bases in between. The CDR3 extends over 17 amino acids.

The chain recombines TRBV19 with TRBJ1-2, with D possibly matching TRBD1 (6 bases). CDR3 length equals 15 residues. Trimming cost V 3 bases and J 0 bases, with 11 bases left between them. Germline V gene lookup returns CDR1 LNHDA and CDR2 SQIVND (reference sequence). CDR3 residues: CASSIQGRANYGYTF. The CDR3 bases are TGTGCCAGTAGTATTCAGGGGCGAGCTAACTATGGCTACACCTTC.

The V call is TRBV11-2, the J call TRBJ2-4; the match to TRBD1 covers 9 bases. This CDR3 spans 16 amino acids. Germline trimming cut 3 bases from V and 0 bases from J; bases unmatched to any gene: 3. Germline CDR1 reads SGHAT; CDR2 reads FQNNGV. The CDR3 reads CASSLTQGAAKNIQYF. DNA for the CDR3: TGTGCCAGCAGCTTGACACAGGGGGCAGCCAAAAACATTCAGTACTTC.

This clone is classed as large (0.1 to 1%). V usage is TRBV7-2 and J usage is TRBJ1-5, with 7 bases lining up with TRBD1. This CDR3 has 14 residues. Trimming removed 4 bases from V and 3 bases from J; junction bases left unmatched: 3. The germline V gene has CDR1 SGHTA and CDR2 FQGNSA. The CDR3 DNA is TGTGCCAGCAGCTCCGGGACAGTCAATCAGCCCCAGCATTTT. Translated: CASSSGTVNQPQHF.

V and J are TRBV6-6 and TRBJ1-2; the D gene is possibly TRBD1 (5 bases). V lost 6 bases and J lost 5, with 13 bases in between. Germline-derived CDR1 and CDR2 are MNHNY and SVGAGI (reference sequence). The CDR3 extends over 13 amino acids. The CDR3 DNA sequence: TGTGCCAGCAGGAAGGACATCGGGTATGGCTACACCTTC. This encodes CASRKDIGYGYTF.

The V gene is TRBV7-7, the J gene TRBJ2-1; no definite D call. Germline V gene lookup returns CDR1 SSHAT and CDR2 FNYEAQ (reference sequence). This CDR3 has 13 amino acids. Trimming removed 1 base from V and 7 bases from J, with 8 bases in between. This CDR3 reads CASSLGEGNEQFF. CDR3 coding DNA: TGTGCCAGCAGCTTAGGTGAAGGGAATGAGCAGTTCTTC.

The rearrangement uses TRBV30 and TRBJ1-1; D unclear. The V and J ends lost 0 bases and 4 bases respectively, with 15 bases between them. Germline V lookup: CDR1 GTSNPN, CDR2 SVGIG (reference sequence). This CDR3 region has 15 residues. The CDR3 is CAWSVLAGWGTEAFF. The CDR3 bases are TGTGCCTGGAGTGTACTGGCGGGGTGGGGCACTGAAGCTTTCTTT.

This clone has more than one count but fewer than ten. This sequence joins TRBV30 and TRBJ1-2, with a tentative D call TRBD1 (5 bases). V lost 5 bases to trimming and J lost 2 bases, with 9 bases between them. The CDR3 contains 12 residues. Germline V gene sequence: CDR1 GTSNPN, CDR2 SVGIG (reference sequence). In DNA, the CDR3 is TGTGCCTGGTTGGACATGAACTATGGCTACACCTTC. Translation gives CAWLDMNYGYTF. The variable domain in full, completed from reference TRBV30 and TRBJ1-2, reads SQTIHQWPATLVQPVGSPLSLECTVEGTSNPNLYWYRQAAGRGLQLLFYSVGIGQISSEVPQNLSASRPQDRQFILSSKKLLLSDSGFYLCAWLDMNYGYTFGSGTRLTVV.

This sequence joins TRBV18 and TRBJ2-1; D call uncertain. The V gene lost 4 bases and the J gene lost 6 bases, with 10 bases spanning the gap. CDR3 length: 13 amino acids. The V gene's germline CDR1 is KGHSH and CDR2 LQKENI. For the CDR3, the DNA is TGTGCCAGCTCACGTCTCCCTGGCAATGAGCAGTTCTTC. Translation: CASSRLPGNEQFF.

The chain links TRBV11-2 to TRBJ2-3; D unclear. There are 14 residues in the CDR3. The V end lost 0 bases, the J end lost 4 bases, and 8 bases lay between the germline ends. Looked up from germline, CDR1 is SGHAT and CDR2 is FQNNGV. As DNA, the CDR3 is TGTGCCAGCAGCTTAGACATTCAGGCAGATACGCAGTATTTT. Translating it yields CASSLDIQADTQYF.

The genes are TRBV5-1 and TRBJ2-7, with TRBD1 matching over 7 bases. From germline, CDR1 is SGHRS and CDR2 YFSETQ. This CDR3 is built from 14 residues. J lost 4 bases, V lost 4 bases, and 8 bases had no gene match. The CDR3 nucleotides are TGCGCCAGCAGCCCCGGGACAGCGAATTACGAGCAGTACTTC. This encodes CASSPGTANYEQYF.

This clone was observed a single time. The gene calls are TRBV18 and TRBJ1-5; no firm D call. CDR3 size: 14 residues. Per germline, CDR1 KGHSH and CDR2 LQKENI. V lost 4 bases to trimming and J lost 4 bases, with 11 bases between them. CDR3 in DNA: TGTGCCAGCTCACATGACAACCCAAATCAGCCCCAGCATTTT. Its translation is CASSHDNPNQPQHF.

This clone was observed a single time. The chain couples TRBV29-1 to TRBJ1-1; D is perhaps TRBD1 (5 bases). V lost 4 bases and J 2 bases, leaving 11 bases between the germline ends. CDR1 is SQVTM and CDR2 is ANQGSEA in the germline V gene. The CDR3 is 13 amino acids. The CDR3 nucleotides read TGCAGCGTTGTCAGGGCCCGTAACACTGAAGCTTTCTTT. Its protein product is CSVVRARNTEAFF.